These 27 T cell receptor beta chains share one sample of origin, sequenced in a study of blood T cell repertoires in COVID-19. Method: immunoSEQ multiplex PCR; TCRdb's copy keeps in-frame clones and lacks some. The sample has 300,000 or so clones, about 82% seen once; the top ten hold about 1.7%. The sequencing input was peripheral blood. The source is a woman between 50 and 59 years old with acute or convalescent COVID-19.

The rearrangement links TRBV27 to TRBJ1-5; the D is unclear. This CDR3 comprises 14 residues. CDR1 and CDR2 from the germline V gene are MNHEY and SMNVEV (reference sequence). Trimming took 2 bases from V and 3 from J, leaving 8 bases between them. The CDR3 loop reads CASSLTVYNQPQHF. The CDR3 DNA reads TGTGCCAGCAGTTTAACGGTCTACAATCAGCCCCAGCATTTT.

V is TRBV7-9 and J is TRBJ2-2, with TRBD1 matching over 8 bases. Germline V gene sequence: CDR1 SEHNR, CDR2 FQNEAQ (reference sequence). V was clipped by 5 bases and J by 6 bases; unmatched bases: 8. The CDR3 totals 15 residues. In nucleotides, the CDR3 is TGTGCCAGCAGCCAAAACAGGGGGTGGTCCGGGGAGCTGTTTTTT. It specifies CASSQNRGWSGELFF.

The CDR3: CASSQDTGGAYNEQFF. CDR3 bases: TGCGCCAGCAGCCAAGATACAGGGGGCGCCTACAATGAGCAGTTCTTC. This chain connects TRBV5-1 to TRBJ2-1; TRBD1 matches at 9 bases. Germline V gene data show CDR1 as SGHRS and CDR2 as YFSETQ. Unmatched junction bases numbered 7, after V lost 4 bases and J lost 2 bases. This CDR3 has 16 residues.

V usage is TRBV7-3 and J usage is TRBJ2-2; 11 bases are shared with TRBD1. Losses at the gene ends were 5 bases for V and 5 bases for J; bases not matched to a gene: 7. The CDR3 covers 16 residues. CDR1 SGHTA and CDR2 FQGTGA come from the germline V gene. CDR3 sequence: CASSAPGQGVTGELFF. For the CDR3, the DNA is TGTGCCAGCAGCGCGCCGGGACAGGGGGTTACCGGGGAGCTGTTTTTT. The full variable domain, its missing parts supplied by reference TRBV7-3 and TRBJ2-2, is GAGVSQTPSNKVTEKGKYVELRCDPISGHTALYWYRQSLGQGPEFLIYFQGTGAADDSGLPNDRFFAVRPEGSVSTLKIQRTERGDSAVYLCASSAPGQGVTGELFFGEGSRLTVL.

The rearrangement uses TRBV28 and TRBJ2-3; no clear D. The V gene lost 10 bases and the J gene lost 6 bases, with 17 bases spanning the gap. The CDR3 runs to 13 residues. Germline CDR1 MDHEN, CDR2 SYDVKM. The CDR3, as DNA: TGTGCCACCCGTTTCTTGGTGGCCGATACGCAGTATTTT. Residues: CATRFLVADTQYF.

The genes are TRBV3-1 (or the pseudogene TRBV3-2) and TRBJ1-5; D remains ambiguous. Germline V lookup: CDR1 LGHDT, CDR2 YNNKEL (reference sequence). The ends were cut back, 0 bases at V and 2 bases at J, with 8 bases in the middle. CDR3 length: 15 residues. The CDR3 is CASSQDLAGNQPQHF. CDR3 in DNA: TGTGCCAGCAGCCAAGATTTGGCAGGCAATCAGCCCCAGCATTTT.

The chain carries TRBV9 and TRBJ2-1; 7 bases align to TRBD2. After removal of 4 bases from V and 0 bases from J, the junction contained 10 bases not matched to a gene. The CDR3 totals 17 residues. Germline CDR1 and CDR2: SGDLS and YYNGEE. The CDR3 region is CASSPFSGYSSYNEQFF. CDR3 bases: TGTGCCAGCAGCCCTTTTAGCGGGTACTCCTCCTACAATGAGCAGTTCTTC.

This chain links TRBV5-1 with TRBJ1-3; tentatively, D is TRBD1 (6 bases). This CDR3 spans 16 amino acids. V shed 0 bases and J shed 4 bases, with 14 bases lying between them. CDR1 and CDR2 (germline): SGHRS, YFSETQ. This CDR3 is CASSLGFLQGGNTIYF. DNA of the CDR3: TGCGCCAGCAGCTTGGGTTTTCTTCAGGGGGGAAACACCATATATTTT.

This chain joins TRBV9 and TRBJ2-4; 9 bases map to TRBD2. CDR1 SGDLS and CDR2 YYNGEE come from the germline V gene. This CDR3 has 15 amino acids. Trimming at V came to 3 bases and at J to 0 bases, leaving 1 base not matched to a gene. The CDR3 coding sequence is TGTGCCAGCAGCGGTAGCGGGGGAGCCAAAAACATTCAGTACTTC. Translated: CASSGSGGAKNIQYF.

The chain carries TRBV5-1 and TRBJ2-1; 11 bases are shared with TRBD2. CDR3 length: 14 amino acids. V was pared by 2 bases and J by 7 bases, with 2 bases of the junction left unmatched. Germline V gene data show CDR1 as SGHRS and CDR2 as YFSETQ. The DNA of the CDR3 is TGCGCCAGCAGCTTATCTAGCGGGGGGAATGAGCAGTTCTTC. This encodes CASSLSSGGNEQFF.

The V gene is TRBV5-6, the J gene TRBJ2-1; possible D gene TRBD2, 6 bases. The V gene's germline CDR1 is SGHDT and CDR2 YYEEEE. With 5 bases removed from V and 0 bases from J, the gap between germline ends came to 12 bases. The CDR3 is made up of 15 amino acids. CDR3 sequence (DNA): TGTGCCAGCAGTCCATTGGACTACTCCTACAATGAGCAGTTCTTC. Residues: CASSPLDYSYNEQFF.

CDR3 nucleotide sequence: TGTGCCAGCAGCTTTTATCCTGCAACTAATGAAAAACTGTTTTTT. Encoded protein: CASSFYPATNEKLFF. V is TRBV13 and J is TRBJ1-4; D gene uncertain. CDR1 is PRHDT, CDR2 FYEKMQ, per germline (reference sequence). The CDR3 is 15 residues long. V shed 3 bases and J shed 0 bases, with 8 bases lying between them. The whole variable domain, filled in from reference TRBV13 and TRBJ1-4, reads AAGVIQSPRHLIKEKRETATLKCYPIPRHDTVYWYQQGPGQDPQFLISFYEKMQSDKGSIPDRFSAQQFSDYHSELNMSSLELGDSALYFCASSFYPATNEKLFFGSGTQLSVL.

V and J are TRBV7-3 and TRBJ2-3; 13 nucleotides line up with TRBD2. The junction had 4 bases not matched to a gene; V was cut back by 2 bases and J by 2 bases. The germline gives CDR1 SGHTA, CDR2 FQGTGA. The CDR3 covers 17 residues. The DNA for the CDR3 is TGTGCCAGCAGCTTATGGGGACTAGCGGGAAACACAGATACGCAGTATTTT. Its translation is CASSLWGLAGNTDTQYF.

This clone was seen only once. The chain carries TRBV9 and TRBJ1-1, with D possibly being TRBD1 (5 bases). The CDR3 is made up of 13 amino acids. Germline-derived CDR1 and CDR2 are SGDLS and YYNGEE. Trimming took 0 bases from V and 5 from J, leaving 8 bases between them. The CDR3 DNA reads as TGTGCCAGCAGCGTAGTTAGGACAACTGAAGCTTTCTTT. Encoded protein: CASSVVRTTEAFF.

The V call is TRBV4-2, the J call TRBJ1-1, with D maybe TRBD1 (5 bases). CDR3 size: 16 residues. Trimming stripped 0 bases from V and 2 bases from J, with 13 bases between. The germline V gene has CDR1 LGHNA and CDR2 YNFKEQ. CDR3 nucleotides: TGTGCCAGCAGCCAAGAGACCCACACAGGAAACACTGAAGCTTTCTTT. Amino acid sequence: CASSQETHTGNTEAFF.

The rearrangement uses TRBV28 and TRBJ2-1; the match to TRBD2 covers 13 bases. J gave up 6 bases and V 10 bases, and 18 bases lay outside the gene matches. The germline V gene encodes CDR1 MDHEN and CDR2 SYDVKM. This CDR3 has 18 amino acids. The CDR3 reads CATWVRTSGSHNRNEQFF. CDR3 in DNA: TGTGCCACCTGGGTGCGGACTAGCGGGAGCCACAACCGCAATGAGCAGTTCTTC.

The table lists this clone with a count of one. The chain couples TRBV27 to TRBJ2-5; D may be TRBD1 (6 bases). V was cut by 5 bases and J by 7 bases, with 14 bases left in between. Germline assignment: CDR1 MNHEY and CDR2 SMNVEV (reference sequence). This CDR3 has 13 residues. CDR3 in DNA: TGTGCCAGCAGTGCTGACAGGTCTGGGACCCAGTACTTC. This encodes CASSADRSGTQYF.

The V and J genes are TRBV4-2 and TRBJ1-3; D gene uncertain. The CDR3 length is 15 residues. The V end lost 4 bases, the J end lost 2 bases, and 12 bases lay between the germline ends. Germline V gene lookup returns CDR1 LGHNA and CDR2 YNFKEQ. CDR3 sequence reads: CASSLYEEAGNTIYF. The CDR3 nucleotides are TGTGCCAGCAGCCTCTATGAGGAGGCTGGAAACACCATATATTTT.

This clone was observed a few times. The gene calls are TRBV4-3 and TRBJ2-1; D is possibly TRBD2 (6 bases). This CDR3 contains 15 residues. CDR1 and CDR2 (germline): LGHNA, YSLEER. Trimming stripped 1 base from V and 4 bases from J, with 11 bases between. CDR3 in amino acids: CASSQAGSSYNEQFF. CDR3 bases: TGCGCCAGCAGCCAAGCCGGGAGTTCGTACAATGAGCAGTTCTTC.

The J gene is TRBJ1-2, the V gene TRBV6-5; 10 bases are a match to TRBD1. The germline CDR1 and CDR2 sequences are MNHEY and SVGAGI. The CDR3 has 14 amino acids. After removal of 0 bases from V and 8 bases from J, the junction contained 3 bases not matched to a gene. The CDR3 nucleotides are TGTGCCAGCAGTTACTCCGGGACAGGGGAAGGCTACACCTTC. This codes for CASSYSGTGEGYTF.

The rearrangement uses TRBV3-1 (or the pseudogene TRBV3-2) and TRBJ1-1; no clear D gene. The CDR3 is 13 residues long. CDR1 and CDR2 (germline): LGHDT, YNNKEL (reference sequence). With 0 bases removed from V and 2 bases from J, the gap between germline ends came to 4 bases. The DNA of the CDR3 is TGTGCCAGCAGCCAAGATCCTAACACTGAAGCTTTCTTT. It is translated as CASSQDPNTEAFF.

This chain joins TRBV27 and TRBJ2-7; tentatively, D is TRBD1 (6 bases). The ends were cut back, 5 bases at V and 3 bases at J, with 17 bases in the middle. Germline loops: CDR1 MNHEY, CDR2 SMNVEV (reference sequence). The CDR3 has 15 amino acids. CDR3 sequence (DNA): TGTGCCAGCAGTCCACAGACAGGAGGACACTACGAGCAGTACTTC. It is translated as CASSPQTGGHYEQYF.

The DNA for the CDR3 is TGTGCCTGGAGTCCCCGAGGAGGACAGCCCCAGCATTTT. Translating gives CAWSPRGGQPQHF. The chain is built from TRBV30 and TRBJ1-5; unclear D gene. The CDR3 is 13 residues long. V lost 2 bases and J lost 7, with 12 bases in between. Germline V gene lookup returns CDR1 GTSNPN and CDR2 SVGIG (reference sequence).

V gene TRBV2 combines with J gene TRBJ2-1; possibly TRBD2 for D (5 bases). The CDR3 length is 13 residues. CDR1 SNHLY and CDR2 FYNNEI come from the germline V gene. Deletions cut 7 bases from V and 0 bases from J, with 7 bases between. CDR3 protein: CASKSGSYNEQFF. CDR3 coding DNA: TGTGCCAGCAAAAGCGGCTCCTACAATGAGCAGTTCTTC. The full variable domain, in which reference TRBV2 and TRBJ2-1 provide the parts outside the CDR3, is EPEVTQTPSHQVTQMGQEVILRCVPISNHLYFYWYRQILGQKVEFLVSFYNNEISEKSEIFDDQFSVERPDGSNFTLKIRSTKLEDSAMYFCASKSGSYNEQFFGPGTRLTVL.

This clone occurred a few times. V is TRBV24-1 and J is TRBJ1-2; TRBD1 might be the D (6 bases). V was cut by 5 bases and J by 8 bases, with 20 bases left in between. Per the germline V gene, CDR1 is KGHDR and CDR2 is SFDVKD. The CDR3 is 15 amino acids. CDR3 nucleotides: TGTGCCACCAGTGGTACAGGGCGGGTGCTTACGGGCTACACCTTC. Its translation is CATSGTGRVLTGYTF.

This chain joins TRBV5-1 and TRBJ2-2, with D possibly matching TRBD2 (7 bases). V was cut by 4 bases and J by 5 bases, with 18 bases left in between. This CDR3 has 16 residues. Germline CDR1 and CDR2: SGHRS and YFSETQ. The CDR3 loop is CASSPTPGGRTGELFF. As DNA, the CDR3 is TGCGCCAGCAGCCCAACCCCGGGGGGCCGGACCGGGGAGCTGTTTTTT.

In its sample, this clone was seen once. The rearrangement links TRBV18 to TRBJ2-7; 8 bases are shared with TRBD1. The CDR3 has 15 residues. CDR1 and CDR2 from the germline V gene are KGHSH and LQKENI. Trimming at V came to 3 bases and at J to 3 bases, leaving 7 bases not matched to a gene. CDR3 residues: CASSPTGAKDYEQYF. CDR3 sequence (DNA): TGTGCCAGCTCACCGACAGGGGCTAAAGACTACGAGCAGTACTTC.